The rows below give T cell receptor beta chains drawn from one sample of a study of shared clonotypes between healthy human individuals. Measured with immunoSEQ multiplex PCR; TCRdb has only the in-frame clones, and not every one. The data show fewer than 650,000 clones, roughly 72% seen once. Sequencing input: PBMCs. The receptor source for this set is a woman in her thirties or forties in good health. Some clones in this sample may be carry-over from other donors' samples. CDR3s include the opening cysteine and the closing phenylalanine or tryptophan. Fields, in order: V gene, clone size, J gene, D gene, CDR3 protein, CDR3 DNA. D genes are given only for firm matches. Clone size is given for some rows only: seen once, a few or many times, or a class if the clone is expanded.

v_gene: TRBV5-4
abundance: -
j_gene: TRBJ2-2
d_gene: -
CDR3aa: CASSAVYGTGELFF
CDR3nt: TGTGCCAGCAGCGCCGTCTATGGGACGGGGGAGCTGTTTTTT

v_gene: TRBV2
abundance: -
j_gene: TRBJ1-5
d_gene: -
CDR3aa: CASRGGDQPQHF
CDR3nt: TGTGCCAGCAGGGGTGGGGATCAGCCCCAGCATTTT

v_gene: TRBV28
abundance: -
j_gene: TRBJ2-7
d_gene: -
CDR3aa: CASSLRLQSYEQYF
CDR3nt: TGTGCCAGCAGTTTACGACTGCAATCCTACGAGCAGTACTTC

v_gene: TRBV7-2
abundance: once
j_gene: TRBJ2-1
d_gene: TRBD1
CDR3aa: CASSSDRGVYNEQFF
CDR3nt: TGTGCCAGCAGCTCAGACAGGGGGGTATACAATGAGCAGTTCTTC

v_gene: TRBV5-1
abundance: many
j_gene: TRBJ2-3
d_gene: TRBD2
CDR3aa: CASRDGRASDTQYF
CDR3nt: TGCGCCAGCAGAGACGGGAGGGCTTCAGATACGCAGTATTTT

v_gene: TRBV19
abundance: -
j_gene: TRBJ2-7
d_gene: -
CDR3aa: CASSIQGNSYEQYF
CDR3nt: TGTGCCAGTAGTATCCAGGGGAACTCCTACGAGCAGTACTTC

v_gene: TRBV7-9
abundance: -
j_gene: TRBJ2-5
d_gene: -
CDR3aa: CASSSGQETQYF
CDR3nt: TGTGCCAGCAGCTCAGGTCAAGAGACCCAGTACTTC

v_gene: TRBV7-6
abundance: -
j_gene: TRBJ1-4
d_gene: TRBD1
CDR3aa: CASSETGGSPEKLFF
CDR3nt: TGTGCCAGCAGCGAAACAGGGGGAAGCCCTGAAAAACTGTTTTTT

v_gene: TRBV7-3
abundance: -
j_gene: TRBJ1-1
d_gene: -
CDR3aa: CASSLGPGNTEAFF
CDR3nt: TGTGCCAGCAGCTTGGGGCCAGGCAACACTGAAGCTTTCTTT

v_gene: TRBV19
abundance: many
j_gene: TRBJ2-5
d_gene: TRBD2
CDR3aa: CASSPLAGVPEETQYF
CDR3nt: TGTGCCAGTAGCCCACTAGCGGGAGTGCCTGAAGAGACCCAGTACTTC

v_gene: TRBV18
abundance: -
j_gene: TRBJ1-3
d_gene: -
CDR3aa: CASSPGVSGNTIYF
CDR3nt: TGTGCCAGCTCACCGGGGGTCTCTGGAAACACCATATATTTT

v_gene: TRBV4-2
abundance: -
j_gene: TRBJ2-3
d_gene: -
CDR3aa: CASSQDWTTDTQYF
CDR3nt: TGTGCCAGCAGCCAAGACTGGACGACAGATACGCAGTATTTT

v_gene: TRBV5-1
abundance: -
j_gene: TRBJ2-7
d_gene: -
CDR3aa: CASSLRGGDFYEQYF
CDR3nt: TGCGCCAGCAGCTTGCGTGGAGGGGACTTCTACGAGCAGTACTTC

v_gene: TRBV9
abundance: -
j_gene: TRBJ1-1
d_gene: TRBD1
CDR3aa: CASSAGAGQGLSEAFF
CDR3nt: TGTGCCAGCAGCGCCGGCGCTGGACAGGGCTTAAGTGAAGCTTTCTTT

v_gene: TRBV9
abundance: many
j_gene: TRBJ2-3
d_gene: -
CDR3aa: CASSARTDTQYF
CDR3nt: TGTGCCAGCAGCGCCCGCACAGATACGCAGTATTTT

v_gene: TRBV18
abundance: -
j_gene: TRBJ1-1
d_gene: TRBD1
CDR3aa: CASSPNKGQGGLNEAFF
CDR3nt: TGTGCCAGCTCACCAAATAAAGGACAGGGAGGGTTAAATGAAGCTTTCTTT

v_gene: TRBV2
abundance: few
j_gene: TRBJ1-6
d_gene: -
CDR3aa: CASKGQLNSPLHF
CDR3nt: TGTGCCAGTAAAGGACAGCTGAATTCACCCCTCCACTTT

v_gene: TRBV6-6
abundance: -
j_gene: TRBJ1-3
d_gene: -
CDR3aa: CASSSPGFSGNTIYF
CDR3nt: TGTGCCAGCAGTTCCCCAGGGTTTTCAGGAAACACCATATATTTT

v_gene: TRBV10-2
abundance: -
j_gene: TRBJ2-7
d_gene: TRBD2
CDR3aa: CASTQGLAGKTYEQYF
CDR3nt: TGCGCCAGCACCCAGGGACTAGCGGGAAAAACCTACGAGCAGTACTTC

v_gene: TRBV5-1
abundance: many
j_gene: TRBJ2-5
d_gene: TRBD1
CDR3aa: CASSRFGTGVSRTQYF
CDR3nt: TGCGCCAGCAGCCGTTTCGGGACAGGGGTCTCTCGGACCCAGTACTTC

v_gene: TRBV10-3
abundance: -
j_gene: TRBJ2-1
d_gene: TRBD1
CDR3aa: CAISPKGTDNEQFF
CDR3nt: TGTGCCATCAGTCCAAAGGGGACAGACAATGAGCAGTTCTTC

v_gene: TRBV6-5
abundance: -
j_gene: TRBJ1-4
d_gene: TRBD1
CDR3aa: CASSSGQVTEKLFF
CDR3nt: TGTGCCAGCAGCTCGGGACAGGTGACTGAAAAACTGTTTTTT

v_gene: TRBV19
abundance: once
j_gene: TRBJ2-3
d_gene: TRBD2
CDR3aa: CASSGRTSGRADTQYF
CDR3nt: TGTGCCAGTAGTGGTCGTACTAGCGGGAGGGCGGATACGCAGTATTTT

v_gene: TRBV28
abundance: -
j_gene: TRBJ1-4
d_gene: -
CDR3aa: CASSFQSGGVGEKLFF
CDR3nt: TGTGCCAGCAGTTTTCAGAGCGGGGGGGTAGGAGAAAAACTGTTTTTT

v_gene: TRBV23-1
abundance: -
j_gene: TRBJ2-6
d_gene: -
CDR3aa: CASSEAFTQQSRANVLTF
CDR3nt: TGCGCCAGCAGTGAAGCGTTTACGCAACAAAGTCGGGCCAACGTCCTGACTTTC